This entry features one TCR beta chain sequence. The CDR3 covers 14 residues. V was pared by 0 bases and J by 4 bases, with 4 bases of the junction left unmatched. The germline gives CDR1 GTSNPN, CDR2 SVGIG (reference sequence). One heparinised draw of blood, averaging roughly 120 mL, came from each donor. The sample belongs to a study of beta chain features in type 1 diabetes. The authors reverse transcribed all of the isolated RNA, so sequencing captured expressed TCRB transcripts. TCRdb's copy holds only in-frame clones and misses some; the assay was immunoSEQ multiplex PCR. Here the sample spans almost 350,000 clones, about 20% being singletons.

The chain has TRBV30 and TRBJ2-5, with 8 bases matching TRBD2. The clonotype comes from a woman between 18 and 30 years old in good health. Sample: naive CD4+ T cells from blood. Here the CDR3 reads CAWSVVAGGETQYF. As DNA, the CDR3 is TGTGCCTGGAGTGTAGTTGCGGGGGGAGAGACCCAGTACTTC.